Sequencing of this T cell receptor beta chain was carried out in a study of Graves' ophthalmopathy and Graves' hyperthyroidism. Overall study context: The term stable hyperthyroidism indicated an absence of ophthalmopathy within 18 months of follow-up.

Whole-study results and caveats: The blood repertoire also included most expanded thyroid clonotypes above 0.001 frequency. A model of 13 signatures distinguished ophthalmopathy from stable hyperthyroidism at roughly 86% sensitivity and 81.08% specificity.

As for this clonotype: The antigen is undetermined.

Researchers took RNA transcripts and amplified TCR beta CDR3 regions from them. First-round RT-PCR employed HTBI primers, with a second-round multiplex PCR after it. TCRdb analysed the multiplex PCR reads with MiXCR anew, one entry per CDR3 protein. Of roughly 1.1 million distinct CDR3 sequences in the sample, around a third were seen once. Orbital computed tomography, together with clinical symptoms, serum thyroxine, TRAb and thyroid ultrasound, was used for diagnosis. Germline-derived CDR1 and CDR2 are SGHTA and FQGNSA. Trimming stripped 3 bases from V and 7 bases from J, with 15 bases between. This CDR3 contains 14 residues.

Sequencing was carried out using peripheral blood or thyroid tissue (not recorded which). The chain links TRBV7-2 to TRBJ2-5; the D gene is possibly TRBD2 (6 bases). This clonotype was obtained from an adult man with Graves' hyperthyroidism. CDR3 nucleotides: TGTGCCAGCAGCTTGTCAGGGACCGGGGGGACCCAGTACTTC. It translates to CASSLSGTGGTQYF. Variable domain in full (rest from reference TRBV7-2 and TRBJ2-5): GAGVSQSPSNKVTEKGKDVELRCDPISGHTALYWYRQSLGQGLEFLIYFQGNSAPDKSGLPSDRFSAERTGGSVSTLTIQRTQQEDSAVYLCASSLSGTGGTQYFGPGTRLLVL.